What follows are 26 T cell receptor beta chains derived from one specimen sequenced in a study of Ad26.COV2.S vaccination and SARS-CoV-2 variants. Method: immunoSEQ multiplex PCR; TCRdb's copy keeps in-frame clones and lacks some. The sample contains about 350,000 clones, around nine tenths of which appear only once. The treatment denotes: 15 to 20 received Ad26.COV2.S at low or high dose, single or two shots; about 5 received placebo; per-sample allocation not given. Day 63 following the first vaccine or placebo injection was when the samples were taken. The specimen was peripheral blood, collected in a trial of Ad26.COV2.S vaccine versus placebo. These receptors originate from a person aged 18 to 65 who received the Ad26.COV2.S COVID-19 vaccine or a placebo.

J is TRBJ1-1 and V is TRBV20-1; TRBD1 aligns across 7 bases. This CDR3 comprises 14 residues. V shed 3 bases, J shed 1 base, and the junction held 5 bases outside the gene matches. Germline CDR1 reads DFQATT; CDR2 reads SNEGSKA (reference sequence). CDR3 DNA: TGCAGTGCTAGTAAGGGGGCTCGGAACACTGAAGCTTTCTTT. Its translation: CSASKGARNTEAFF.

V and J are TRBV2 and TRBJ1-1; the D gene is possibly TRBD1 (6 bases). Germline loops: CDR1 SNHLY, CDR2 FYNNEI. CDR3 length: 13 amino acids. V was pared by 4 bases and J by 0 bases, with 6 bases between. The DNA for the CDR3 is TGTGCCAGCAGTGCAGGGGTGAACACTGAAGCTTTCTTT. Its translation: CASSAGVNTEAFF.

Only one count was recorded for this clone. This sequence joins TRBV6-2 or TRBV6-3 and TRBJ2-1, with TRBD2 identical over 9 bases. Losses at the gene ends were 5 bases for V and 4 bases for J; bases not matched to a gene: 9. Germline CDR1 MNHEY, CDR2 SVGEGT. CDR3 length equals 16 residues. The CDR3 DNA sequence: TGTGCCAGCAGTCGTGAGCGGGGGGCCTCGTACAATGAGCAGTTCTTC. Translation: CASSRERGASYNEQFF.

CDR3 nucleotides: TGTGCCAGCAGCGGTACCGGGACTAGCTCCTACGAGCAGTACTTC. Amino acid sequence: CASSGTGTSSYEQYF. The gene calls are TRBV7-2 and TRBJ2-7; 8 nucleotides align to TRBD2. The CDR3 contains 15 residues. The germline V gene encodes CDR1 SGHTA and CDR2 FQGNSA. V dropped 5 bases and J dropped 0; count of bases not matched to a gene: 6.

The gene calls are TRBV7-8 and TRBJ2-7; a possible D gene is TRBD2 (5 bases). CDR1 is SGHVS, CDR2 FQNEAQ, per germline. V was pared by 3 bases and J by 7 bases, with 13 bases between. This CDR3 has 13 residues. This CDR3 is CASSLSIWREQYF. In nucleotides, the CDR3 is TGTGCCAGCAGCTTGAGTATCTGGAGGGAGCAGTACTTC.

J is TRBJ2-5 and V is TRBV14; TRBD1 is a possible D gene (5 bases). Germline CDR1 SGHDN, CDR2 FVKESK. V gave up 2 bases and J gave up 5 bases, with 15 bases separating them. This CDR3 has 15 residues. The chain's CDR3 is CASSQPRVGVETQYF. The CDR3 DNA reads as TGTGCCAGCAGCCAACCCCGAGTAGGGGTCGAGACCCAGTACTTC.

The chain couples TRBV27 to TRBJ1-3, with D unresolved. V was pared by 4 bases and J by 0 bases, with 10 bases between. The CDR3 consists of 15 residues. Germline CDR1 and CDR2: MNHEY and SMNVEV (reference sequence). The CDR3 coding sequence is TGTGCCAGCAGTTCCGAGGCGAGCTCTGGAAACACCATATATTTT. Protein product: CASSSEASSGNTIYF.

This clone was found once. The rearrangement uses TRBV7-9 and TRBJ1-1, with D unclear. V lost 7 bases to trimming and J lost 7 bases, with 19 bases between them. In germline, CDR1 is SEHNR, CDR2 FQNEAQ (reference sequence). CDR3 length equals 14 residues. CDR3 protein: CASKFVGAVNEAFF. The CDR3 DNA follows: TGTGCCAGCAAGTTCGTGGGCGCAGTTAATGAAGCTTTCTTT.

This chain connects TRBV27 to TRBJ1-1, with 10 nucleotides matching TRBD1. The CDR3 has 13 residues. Germline CDR1 is MNHEY and CDR2 is SMNVEV (reference sequence). Losses at the gene ends were 3 bases for V and 11 bases for J; bases not matched to a gene: 6. The DNA for the CDR3 is TGTGCCAGCAGTTTCCGGGACAGGGGTTTCGCTTTCTTT. Amino acid sequence: CASSFRDRGFAFF.

This clone has just one count. The rearrangement uses TRBV5-1 and TRBJ1-2; D is unresolved. V lost 4 bases to trimming and J lost 8 bases, with 15 bases between them. CDR3 length equals 13 residues. Germline V gene sequence: CDR1 SGHRS, CDR2 YFSETQ. This chain's CDR3 is CASSSRVQGGYTF. The CDR3 DNA sequence: TGCGCCAGCAGCAGTAGGGTGCAAGGCGGCTACACCTTC.

CDR3 residues: CASRTGGYEQYF. DNA for the CDR3: TGTGCCAGCAGGACAGGGGGCTACGAGCAGTACTTC. The genes are TRBV6-5 and TRBJ2-7; TRBD1 aligns across 9 bases. Looked up from germline, CDR1 is MNHEY and CDR2 is SVGAGI. This CDR3 has 12 residues. With 6 bases clipped from V and 3 bases from J, the junction kept 0 bases outside the gene matches.

This clone occurred many times. The chain is built from TRBV11-2 and TRBJ1-1, with unresolved D. Trimming removed 2 bases from V and 0 bases from J, with 13 bases in between. The CDR3 is made up of 16 amino acids. From germline, CDR1 is SGHAT and CDR2 FQNNGV. The CDR3, as DNA: TGTGCCAGCAGCTTAAACGGGTTTGGGGTGAACACTGAAGCTTTCTTT. Translated: CASSLNGFGVNTEAFF.

The chain joins TRBV10-3 to TRBJ1-5; D remains unclear. The CDR3 sequence is 16 residues long. V was pared by 0 bases and J by 0 bases, with 9 bases between. CDR1 ENHRY and CDR2 SYGVKD come from the germline V gene. CDR3 sequence reads: CAISESELFSNQPQHF. For the CDR3, the DNA is TGTGCCATCAGTGAGTCAGAGCTTTTTAGCAATCAGCCCCAGCATTTT.

This chain connects TRBV7-2 to TRBJ2-5, with D tentatively TRBD1 (7 bases). The germline V gene has CDR1 SGHTA and CDR2 FQGNSA. V was shortened by 0 bases and J by 5 bases, with 16 bases between the two germline ends. The CDR3 loop spans 16 amino acids. In nucleotides, the CDR3 is TGTGCCAGCAGCTTAGCGGAGGGGGAAGGGGGCGAGACCCAGTACTTC. This translates into CASSLAEGEGGETQYF.

The CDR3 nucleotides are TGTGCCAGCGGGGGGACTGGTGAGCAGTTCTTC. Translating gives CASGGTGEQFF. The J gene is TRBJ2-1, the V gene TRBV9; perhaps TRBD2 as D (6 bases). The CDR3 is made up of 11 amino acids. Germline V lookup: CDR1 SGDLS, CDR2 YYNGEE. V lost 7 bases and J lost 9, with 11 bases in between.

This clone has just a few counts. This chain connects TRBV12-3 or TRBV12-4 to TRBJ2-7; possibly TRBD1 for D (6 bases). The CDR3 totals 13 residues. Trimming cost V 6 bases and J 7 bases, with 16 bases left between them. CDR3 protein: CASRGAGAREQYF. The CDR3 nucleotides read TGTGCCAGCAGGGGGGCAGGGGCGAGGGAGCAGTACTTC.

The sample holds a few counts of this clone. V is TRBV4-2 and J is TRBJ2-2; 7 bases align to TRBD2. The germline gives CDR1 LGHNA, CDR2 YNFKEQ. The CDR3 totals 14 residues. V lost 2 bases, J lost 4 bases, and 1 base stayed unmatched. CDR3 sequence (DNA): TGTGCCAGCAGCCAACGGACTAGCACCGGGGAGCTGTTTTTT. Protein product: CASSQRTSTGELFF.

V gene TRBV6-5 combines with J gene TRBJ2-3, with D unresolved. V gave up 6 bases and J gave up 1 base, with 14 bases separating them. This CDR3 region has 15 residues. From germline, CDR1 is MNHEY and CDR2 SVGAGI. The CDR3, as DNA: TGTGCCAGCAGCCACACCAAGGAACGCACAGATACGCAGTATTTT. Translated, it gives CASSHTKERTDTQYF.

This sequence joins TRBV4-2 and TRBJ2-7; 13 nucleotides agree with TRBD2. Germline CDR1 LGHNA, CDR2 YNFKEQ. This CDR3 contains 15 residues. V lost 1 base and J lost 3; bases outside the gene matches: 0. CDR3 bases: TGTGCCAGCAGCCAAGGGACTAGCGGGGGCTACGAGCAGTACTTC. Translated: CASSQGTSGGYEQYF.

Regarding this clone: The sample carries other DNA sequences with the same CDR3. The chain has TRBV7-8 and TRBJ2-7; D is uncertain. Germline loops: CDR1 SGHVS, CDR2 FQNEAQ. With 1 base removed from V and 2 bases from J, the gap between germline ends came to 3 bases. CDR3 length: 12 residues. This CDR3 reads CASSLGAYEQYF. As DNA, the CDR3 is TGTGCCAGCAGCTTAGGAGCCTACGAGCAGTACTTC.

The chain employs TRBV19 and TRBJ1-1; possibly TRBD1 for D (6 bases). The CDR3 contains 18 residues. Trimming cost V 3 bases and J 5 bases, with 25 bases left between them. Germline CDR1 and CDR2: LNHDA and SQIVND (reference sequence). This CDR3 is CASSISLISSGAGTEAFF. The DNA of the CDR3 is TGTGCCAGTAGTATTAGTCTTATTTCGTCAGGGGCAGGAACTGAAGCTTTCTTT.

This chain links TRBV5-1 with TRBJ1-1, with D perhaps matching TRBD1 (5 bases). The CDR3 is 15 amino acids. Germline V gene lookup returns CDR1 SGHRS and CDR2 YFSETQ. Between the trimmed V and J ends, which lost 1 base and 3 bases, there was a span of 13 bases. The DNA for the CDR3 is TGCGCCAGCAGCTTGTACCCAGGGAGGGACACTGAAGCTTTCTTT. It yields the protein CASSLYPGRDTEAFF.

V and J are TRBV6-2 or TRBV6-3 and TRBJ2-2; TRBD1 matches at 7 bases. The CDR3 runs 16 residues. V shed 1 base, J shed 3 bases, and the junction held 5 bases outside the gene matches. Germline V gene data show CDR1 as MNHEY and CDR2 as SVGEGT. CDR3 nucleotides: TGTGCCAGCAGTTACTTAAATACAGGGGACACCGGGGAGCTGTTTTTT. Translated, it gives CASSYLNTGDTGELFF.

The rearrangement links TRBV6-2 or TRBV6-3 to TRBJ2-1; D could derive from TRBD1 or TRBD2 (6 bases each). Germline CDR1 is MNHEY and CDR2 is SVGEGT. V lost 0 bases to trimming and J lost 0 bases, with 9 bases between them. There are 16 residues in the CDR3. CDR3 in DNA: TGTGCCAGCAGTTACTCACAGGGAGGCTCCTACAATGAGCAGTTCTTC. Residues: CASSYSQGGSYNEQFF.

The chain uses TRBV4-1 and TRBJ1-2; D possibly corresponds to TRBD1 (5 bases). V gave up 2 bases and J gave up 0 bases, with 16 bases separating them. Germline V lookup: CDR1 MGHRA, CDR2 YSYEKL. The length of the CDR3 is 17 residues. The CDR3 region has the DNA TGCGCCAGCAGCCAACCACGACACGGGGCAGCTAACTATGGCTACACCTTC. This sequence encodes CASSQPRHGAANYGYTF.

The gene calls are TRBV9 and TRBJ1-6; 7 bases align to TRBD1. The CDR3 covers 14 residues. Trimming removed 2 bases from V and 7 bases from J; junction bases left unmatched: 3. Germline-derived CDR1 and CDR2 are SGDLS and YYNGEE. CDR3 in DNA: TGTGCCAGCAGCGTGGGGACAGCCAATTCACCCCTCCACTTT. Translation: CASSVGTANSPLHF.